This T cell receptor (beta chain) appears in the sequencing data of a study of blood T cell repertoires in COVID-19. Turning to the study itself: T cells, B-cell-depleted T cells, or PBMCs supplied cDNA or gDNA.

Enrolled through a virtual design, the participants were between about 18 and 100 years of age and came from some 25 US areas. Participant reports of clinical history set cohort assignment. Recovery meant two consecutive negative NP/OP PCR tests, professional clearance, or resolved symptoms. CDR3 length: 16 residues. The V gene lost 0 bases and the J gene lost 3 bases, with 15 bases spanning the gap. The V gene's germline CDR1 is MNHEY and CDR2 SMNVEV (reference sequence). The repertoire was sequenced with immunoSEQ multiplex PCR; TCRdb's copy has only in-frame clones and lacks some. The sample records some 170,000 clones, 84% being singletons.

This TCR derives from a man over 45 who had recovered from COVID-19. V and J are TRBV27 and TRBJ2-7; no clear D gene. Sequencing was carried out using PBMCs or T cells enriched from blood (not recorded which). CDR3 sequence (DNA): TGTGCCAGCAGTTTATCCGTGACTGTTAGCCGCTACGAGCAGTACTTC. Translated, it gives CASSLSVTVSRYEQYF.